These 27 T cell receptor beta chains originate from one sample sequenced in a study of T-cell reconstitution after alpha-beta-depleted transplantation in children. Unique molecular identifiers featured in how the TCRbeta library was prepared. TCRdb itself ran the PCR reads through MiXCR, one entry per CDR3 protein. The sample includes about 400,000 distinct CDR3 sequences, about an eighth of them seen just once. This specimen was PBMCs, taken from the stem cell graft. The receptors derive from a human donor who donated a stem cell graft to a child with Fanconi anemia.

The CDR3 here is CSVELGEAFF. The DNA of the CDR3 is TGCAGCGTTGAATTAGGGGAAGCTTTCTTT. The rearrangement uses TRBV29-1 and TRBJ1-1, with D uncertain. Germline-derived CDR1 and CDR2 are SQVTM and ANQGSEA. This CDR3 comprises 10 residues. V lost 2 bases and J lost 8, with 6 bases in between.

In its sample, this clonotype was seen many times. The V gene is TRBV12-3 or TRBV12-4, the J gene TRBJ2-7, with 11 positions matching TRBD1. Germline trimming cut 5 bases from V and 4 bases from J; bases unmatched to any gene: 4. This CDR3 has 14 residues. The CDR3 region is CASSGQGAPYEQYF. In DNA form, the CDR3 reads TGTGCCAGCAGTGGACAGGGGGCCCCTTACGAGCAGTACTTC.

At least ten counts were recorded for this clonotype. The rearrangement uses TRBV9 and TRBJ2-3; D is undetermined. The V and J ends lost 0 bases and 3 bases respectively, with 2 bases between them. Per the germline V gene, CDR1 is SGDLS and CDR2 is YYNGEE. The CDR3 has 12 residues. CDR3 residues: CASSVATDTQYF. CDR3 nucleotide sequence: TGTGCCAGCAGCGTAGCTACAGATACGCAGTATTTT. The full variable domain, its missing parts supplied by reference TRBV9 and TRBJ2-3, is DSGVTQTPKHLITATGQRVTLRCSPRSGDLSVYWYQQSLDQGLQFLIQYYNGEERAKGNILERFSAQQFPDLHSELNLSSLELGDSALYFCASSVATDTQYFGPGTRLTVL.

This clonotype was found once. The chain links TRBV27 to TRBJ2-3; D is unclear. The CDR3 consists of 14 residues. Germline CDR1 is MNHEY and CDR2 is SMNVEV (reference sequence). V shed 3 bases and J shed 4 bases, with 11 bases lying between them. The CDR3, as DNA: TGTGCCAGCAGTTTCCTGAGAGCCCCAGATACGCAGTATTTT. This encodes CASSFLRAPDTQYF.

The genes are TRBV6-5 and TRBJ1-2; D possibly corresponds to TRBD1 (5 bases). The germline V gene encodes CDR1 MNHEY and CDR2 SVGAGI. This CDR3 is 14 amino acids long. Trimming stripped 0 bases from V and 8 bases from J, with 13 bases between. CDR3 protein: CASSYSISGKGYTF. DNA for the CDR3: TGTGCCAGCAGTTACTCGATTTCAGGGAAGGGCTACACCTTC.

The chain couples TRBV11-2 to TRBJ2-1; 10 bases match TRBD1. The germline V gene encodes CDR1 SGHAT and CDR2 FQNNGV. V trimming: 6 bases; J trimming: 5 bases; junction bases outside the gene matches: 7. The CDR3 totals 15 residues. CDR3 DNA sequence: TGTGCCAGCAGTCGTCGTGGGACAGGGGACAATGAGCAGTTCTTC. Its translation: CASSRRGTGDNEQFF.

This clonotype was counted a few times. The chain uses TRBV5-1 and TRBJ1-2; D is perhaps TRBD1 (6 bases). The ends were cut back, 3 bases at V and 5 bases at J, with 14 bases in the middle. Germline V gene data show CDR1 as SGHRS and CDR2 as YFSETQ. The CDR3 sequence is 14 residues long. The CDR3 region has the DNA TGCGCCAGCAGCTATAGCAGGGGCCCATATGGCTACACCTTC. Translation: CASSYSRGPYGYTF.

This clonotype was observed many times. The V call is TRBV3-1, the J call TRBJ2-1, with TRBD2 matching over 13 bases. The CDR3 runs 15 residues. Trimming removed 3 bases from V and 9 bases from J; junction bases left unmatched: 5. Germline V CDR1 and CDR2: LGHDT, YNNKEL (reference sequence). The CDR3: CASSHGTSGVIEQFF. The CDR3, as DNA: TGTGCCAGCAGCCATGGGACTAGCGGGGTTATTGAGCAGTTCTTC.

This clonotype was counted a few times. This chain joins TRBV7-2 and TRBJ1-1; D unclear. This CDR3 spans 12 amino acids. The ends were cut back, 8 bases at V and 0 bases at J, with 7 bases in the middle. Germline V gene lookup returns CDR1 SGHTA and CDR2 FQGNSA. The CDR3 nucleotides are TGTGCCAGCGCCATGTTGAACACTGAAGCTTTCTTT. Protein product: CASAMLNTEAFF.

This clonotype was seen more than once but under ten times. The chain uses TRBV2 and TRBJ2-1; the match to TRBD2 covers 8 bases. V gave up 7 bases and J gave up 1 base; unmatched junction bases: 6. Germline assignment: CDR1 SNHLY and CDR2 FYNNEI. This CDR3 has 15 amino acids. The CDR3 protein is CASTLAGPSYNEQFF. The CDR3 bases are TGTGCCAGCACCCTAGCGGGTCCTTCCTACAATGAGCAGTTCTTC.

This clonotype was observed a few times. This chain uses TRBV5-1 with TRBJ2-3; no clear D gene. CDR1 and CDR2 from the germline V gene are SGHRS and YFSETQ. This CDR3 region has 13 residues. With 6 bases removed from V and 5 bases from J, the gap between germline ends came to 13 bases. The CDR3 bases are TGCGCCAGCACCGAACCACAGATAGATACGCAGTATTTT. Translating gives CASTEPQIDTQYF.

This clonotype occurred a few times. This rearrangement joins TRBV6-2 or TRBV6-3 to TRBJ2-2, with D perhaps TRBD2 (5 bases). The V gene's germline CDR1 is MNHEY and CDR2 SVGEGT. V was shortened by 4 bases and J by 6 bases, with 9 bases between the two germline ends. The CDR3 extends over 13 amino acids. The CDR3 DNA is TGTGCCAGCAGTTTCGGGCGGGCCGGGGAGCTGTTTTTT. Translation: CASSFGRAGELFF.

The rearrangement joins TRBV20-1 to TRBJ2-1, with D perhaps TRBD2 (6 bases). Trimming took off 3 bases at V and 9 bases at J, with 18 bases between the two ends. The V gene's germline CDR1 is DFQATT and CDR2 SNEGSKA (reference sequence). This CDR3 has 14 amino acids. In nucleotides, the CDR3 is TGCAGTGCTAGGTGGCGGGGAGAGTTCGGTGAGCAGTTCTTC. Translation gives CSARWRGEFGEQFF.

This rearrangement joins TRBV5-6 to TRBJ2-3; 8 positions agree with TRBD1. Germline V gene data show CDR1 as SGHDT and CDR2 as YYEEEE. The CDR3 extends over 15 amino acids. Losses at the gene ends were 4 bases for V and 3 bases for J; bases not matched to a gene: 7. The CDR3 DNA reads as TGTGCCAGCAGCCGTCCGGGACAGGCGACAGATACGCAGTATTTT. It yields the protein CASSRPGQATDTQYF.

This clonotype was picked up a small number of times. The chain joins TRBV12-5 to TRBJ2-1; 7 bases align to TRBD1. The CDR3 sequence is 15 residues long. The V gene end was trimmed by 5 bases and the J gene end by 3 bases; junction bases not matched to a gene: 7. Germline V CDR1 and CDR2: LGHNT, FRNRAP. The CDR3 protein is CASGTATGFYNEQFF. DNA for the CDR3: TGTGCTAGTGGTACCGCGACAGGGTTCTACAATGAGCAGTTCTTC.

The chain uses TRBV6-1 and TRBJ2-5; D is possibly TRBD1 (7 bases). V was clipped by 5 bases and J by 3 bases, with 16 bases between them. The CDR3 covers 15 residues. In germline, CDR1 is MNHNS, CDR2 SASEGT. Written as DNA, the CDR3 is TGTGCCAGCAGTCTTCCTGGAGGGGGCAAAGAGACCCAGTACTTC. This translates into CASSLPGGGKETQYF.

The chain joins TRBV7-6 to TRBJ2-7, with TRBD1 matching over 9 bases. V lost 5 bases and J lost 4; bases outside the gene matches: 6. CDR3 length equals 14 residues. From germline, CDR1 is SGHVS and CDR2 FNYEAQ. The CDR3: CASSPWTGDYEQYF. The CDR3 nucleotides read TGTGCCAGCAGCCCATGGACAGGGGATTACGAGCAGTACTTC.

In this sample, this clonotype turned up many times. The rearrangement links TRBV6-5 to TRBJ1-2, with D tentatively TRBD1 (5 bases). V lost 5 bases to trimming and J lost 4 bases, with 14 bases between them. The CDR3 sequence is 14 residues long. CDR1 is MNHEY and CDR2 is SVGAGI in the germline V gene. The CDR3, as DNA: TGTGCCAGCAGTCCCTCAGGGATTATCTATGGCTACACCTTC. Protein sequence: CASSPSGIIYGYTF.

The DNA of the CDR3 is TGTGCCAGCAGCTCCCGACGCTGGACCAGCACAGATACGCAGTATTTT. Residues: CASSSRRWTSTDTQYF. V usage is TRBV21-1 and J usage is TRBJ2-3; no check of the table's D call, TRBD1, against the DNA was made. TRBV21-1 is a recognized pseudogene. The CDR3 runs to 16 residues.

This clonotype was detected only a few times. CDR3 in amino acids: CAISENSFYGYTF. The CDR3 bases are TGTGCCATCAGTGAGAACAGCTTCTATGGCTACACCTTC. The J gene is TRBJ1-2, the V gene TRBV10-3, with unresolved D. The CDR3 has 13 amino acids. The V gene lost 2 bases and the J gene lost 4 bases, with 8 bases spanning the gap. Germline lookup yields CDR1 ENHRY and CDR2 SYGVKD.

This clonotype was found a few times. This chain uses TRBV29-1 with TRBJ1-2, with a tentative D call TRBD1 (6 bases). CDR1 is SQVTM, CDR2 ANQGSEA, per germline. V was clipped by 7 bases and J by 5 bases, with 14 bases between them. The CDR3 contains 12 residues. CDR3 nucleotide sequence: TGCAGCGACTTACAGGGTCAATATGGCTACACCTTC. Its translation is CSDLQGQYGYTF.

The CDR3 DNA reads TGCGCCAGCAGCCAAGATGGTAGGGGCGGGGATGAGCAGTTCTTC. It codes for CASSQDGRGGDEQFF. The chain links TRBV4-3 to TRBJ2-1; D may be TRBD2 (6 bases). V was clipped by 0 bases and J by 8 bases, with 14 bases between them. The CDR3 contains 15 residues. CDR1 LGHNA and CDR2 YSLEER come from the germline V gene.

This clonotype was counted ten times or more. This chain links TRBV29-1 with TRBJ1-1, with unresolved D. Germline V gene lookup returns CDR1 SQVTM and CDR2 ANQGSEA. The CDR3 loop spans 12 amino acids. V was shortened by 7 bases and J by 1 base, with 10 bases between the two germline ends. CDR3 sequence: CSAPLKNTEAFF. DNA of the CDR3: TGCAGCGCCCCACTGAAGAACACTGAAGCTTTCTTT.

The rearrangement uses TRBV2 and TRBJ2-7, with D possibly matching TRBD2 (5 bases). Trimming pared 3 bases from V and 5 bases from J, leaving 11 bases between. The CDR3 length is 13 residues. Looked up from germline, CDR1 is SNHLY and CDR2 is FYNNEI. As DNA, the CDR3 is TGTGCCAGCAGTGATGGTCTAGCCCACGAGCAGTACTTC. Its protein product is CASSDGLAHEQYF.

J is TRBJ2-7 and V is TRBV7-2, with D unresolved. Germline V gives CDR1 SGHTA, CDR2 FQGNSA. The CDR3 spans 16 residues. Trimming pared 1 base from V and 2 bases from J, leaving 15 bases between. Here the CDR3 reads CASSLGRTSPTYEQYF. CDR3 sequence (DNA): TGTGCCAGCAGCTTAGGTAGGACGTCCCCGACCTACGAGCAGTACTTC. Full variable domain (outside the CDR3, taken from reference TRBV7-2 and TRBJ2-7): GAGVSQSPSNKVTEKGKDVELRCDPISGHTALYWYRQSLGQGLEFLIYFQGNSAPDKSGLPSDRFSAERTGGSVSTLTIQRTQQEDSAVYLCASSLGRTSPTYEQYFGPGTRLTVT.

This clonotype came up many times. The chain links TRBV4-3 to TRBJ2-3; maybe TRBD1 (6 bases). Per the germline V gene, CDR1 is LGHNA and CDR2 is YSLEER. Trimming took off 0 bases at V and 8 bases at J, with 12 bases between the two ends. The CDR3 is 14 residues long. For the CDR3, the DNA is TGCGCCAGCAGCCAAGATAAATTGGGGGCTACGCAGTATTTT. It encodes CASSQDKLGATQYF.

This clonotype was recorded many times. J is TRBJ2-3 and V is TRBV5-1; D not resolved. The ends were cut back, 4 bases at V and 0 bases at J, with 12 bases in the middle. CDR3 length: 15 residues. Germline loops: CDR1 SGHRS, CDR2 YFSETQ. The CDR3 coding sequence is TGCGCCAGCAGCAAAGGACGGCCTAGCACAGATACGCAGTATTTT. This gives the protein CASSKGRPSTDTQYF.